What follows are 29 T cell receptor beta chains derived from one specimen sequenced in a study of neurological immune-mediated disorders. TCRdb re-derived calls from the 5' RACE reads in MiXCR, one entry per CDR3 protein. The table has about 58,000 distinct CDR3 sequences, 3% to 4% seen once; the top ten hold approximately 7.1%. The sequencing sample was made of PBMCs. Receptors originate from a woman aged 55-69 years with multiple sclerosis.

Many counts were recorded for this clonotype. This chain joins TRBV20-1 and TRBJ1-5; the D gene is possibly TRBD1 (5 bases). Germline values: CDR1 DFQATT, CDR2 SNEGSKA (reference sequence). The germline V and J ends were trimmed by 6 bases and 6 bases, with 21 bases remaining between them. The CDR3 contains 15 residues. In DNA, the CDR3 is TGCAGTGCCCTGAAGGGGCCTCTCCGGGGTCAGCCCCAGCATTTT. This sequence encodes CSALKGPLRGQPQHF.

Ten or more counts support this clonotype. The J gene is TRBJ2-2, the V gene TRBV12-1. TRBV12-1 is described as a pseudogene. CDR3 length: 13 residues. The CDR3 sequence: CASRSSTDGELFF. The CDR3 nucleotides are TGTGCCAGCAGATCAAGCACCGACGGGGAGCTGTTTTTT.

This clonotype has ten or more counts. This chain uses TRBV15 with TRBJ1-2; D uncertain. CDR1 and CDR2 from the germline V gene are LNHNV and YYDKDF (reference sequence). Trimming removed 8 bases at V and 4 bases at J, with 8 bases between. This CDR3 has 11 amino acids. In DNA form, the CDR3 reads TGTGCCACCTCTGACACCTATGGCTACACCTTC. It codes for CATSDTYGYTF. Full variable domain (outside the CDR3, taken from reference TRBV15 and TRBJ1-2): DAMVIQNPRYQVTQFGKPVTLSCSQTLNHNVMYWYQQKSSQAPKLLFHYYDKDFNNEADTPDNFQSRRPNTSFCFLDIRSPGLGDTAMYLCATSDTYGYTFGSGTRLTVV.

This clonotype has at least ten counts. This chain uses TRBV7-9 with TRBJ2-5; D is perhaps TRBD1 or TRBD2 (5 bases each). Trimming pared 1 base from V and 7 bases from J, leaving 13 bases between. The CDR3 has 14 amino acids. Germline-derived CDR1 and CDR2 are SEHNR and FQNEAQ (reference sequence). DNA of the CDR3: TGTGCCAGCAGCTTAGATTGGGGACGACGGACCCAGTACTTC. It yields the protein CASSLDWGRRTQYF.

This clonotype showed up many times. The chain combines TRBV7-3 with TRBJ2-5, with unresolved D. V was trimmed by 2 bases and J by 5 bases, leaving 9 bases between them. The CDR3 loop spans 13 amino acids. Germline V gene data show CDR1 as SGHTA and CDR2 as FQGTGA. This CDR3 reads CASSLGRRETQYF. The CDR3 DNA sequence: TGTGCCAGCAGCTTAGGTCGGCGGGAGACCCAGTACTTC.

This clonotype was found many times. The chain carries TRBV28 and TRBJ2-7; 9 bases are a match to TRBD1. The CDR3 is made up of 13 amino acids. J lost 5 bases, V lost 8 bases, and 7 bases had no gene match. Germline-derived CDR1 and CDR2 are MDHEN and SYDVKM. The CDR3 reads CASCKRQGDEQYF. CDR3 nucleotide sequence: TGTGCCAGCTGTAAGAGACAGGGGGACGAGCAGTACTTC.

This clonotype appeared many times. The V and J genes are TRBV7-2 and TRBJ2-5; no clear D. Trimming left V 3 bases short and J 2 bases short, with 10 bases between. This CDR3 is 14 amino acids long. From germline, CDR1 is SGHTA and CDR2 FQGNSA. The CDR3 loop is CASSFGNLQETQYF. DNA for the CDR3: TGTGCCAGCAGCTTCGGCAATTTGCAAGAGACCCAGTACTTC.

This clonotype was recorded at least ten times. The chain combines TRBV5-1 with TRBJ2-1; D may correspond to TRBD1 or TRBD2 (5 bases each). Germline V gene data show CDR1 as SGHRS and CDR2 as YFSETQ. Trimming left V 4 bases short and J 5 bases short, with 13 bases between. The CDR3 loop spans 14 amino acids. The CDR3 DNA reads TGCGCCAGCAGCCCCAGGGACGTACACAATGAGCAGTTCTTC. Protein sequence: CASSPRDVHNEQFF.

At least ten counts were recorded for this clonotype. This sequence joins TRBV12-3 or TRBV12-4 and TRBJ2-7; D not resolved. V lost 6 bases to trimming and J lost 6 bases, with 18 bases between them. CDR3 length: 14 amino acids. The CDR3 protein is CASSLGVLGSEQYF. The DNA of the CDR3 is TGTGCCAGCAGCCTGGGTGTGTTGGGTTCCGAGCAGTACTTC.

This clonotype was observed many times. The V and J genes are TRBV7-3 and TRBJ1-5; D is ambiguous. CDR3 size: 12 residues. CDR1 is SGHTA, CDR2 FQGTGA, per germline. Trimming cost V 7 bases and J 5 bases, with 9 bases left between them. The CDR3 nucleotides read TGTGCCAGCACAGAGATCGATCAGCCCCAGCATTTT. Translation: CASTEIDQPQHF.

The table lists this clonotype with many counts. The CDR3 coding sequence is TGTGCCAGTCACGGGCTCACGGTGAGCAATCAGCCCCAGCATTTT. It encodes CASHGLTVSNQPQHF. This chain uses TRBV19 with TRBJ1-5; D gene unclear. The V end was cut by 8 bases, the J end by 1 base, with 15 bases between. Per germline, CDR1 LNHDA and CDR2 SQIVND (reference sequence). This CDR3 comprises 15 residues.

Ten or more counts support this clonotype. The chain uses TRBV5-1 and TRBJ1-5; TRBD1 matches at 7 bases. The CDR3 is 14 residues long. Trimming removed 1 base from V and 7 bases from J; junction bases left unmatched: 5. The germline CDR1 and CDR2 sequences are SGHRS and YFSETQ. CDR3 nucleotides: TGCGCCAGCAGCTTGTGGCAGGGGGAACAGCCCCAGCATTTT. Protein sequence: CASSLWQGEQPQHF.

The chain is built from TRBV7-9 and TRBJ1-1, with a tentative D call TRBD1 (5 bases). The CDR3 extends over 14 amino acids. Trimming stripped 7 bases from V and 5 bases from J, with 17 bases between. Germline CDR1 SEHNR, CDR2 FQNEAQ (reference sequence). For the CDR3, the DNA is TGTGCCAGCACTCCAAACCTCAGGGAAACTGAAGCTTTCTTT. Its translation: CASTPNLRETEAFF.

This clonotype was detected many times. The chain links TRBV7-8 to TRBJ2-7, with 8 bases identical to TRBD2. The CDR3 has 17 residues. V gave up 3 bases and J gave up 1 base; unmatched junction bases: 11. The germline V gene has CDR1 SGHVS and CDR2 FQNEAQ. This CDR3 reads CASSLRSGGLGSYEQYF. The CDR3 DNA is TGTGCCAGCAGCTTGCGCTCGGGGGGACTAGGGTCCTACGAGCAGTACTTC.

This clonotype was recorded many times. The chain employs TRBV10-3 and TRBJ1-5; 9 nucleotides agree with TRBD1. With 5 bases clipped from V and 6 bases from J, the junction kept 5 bases outside the gene matches. The CDR3 totals 14 residues. Per the germline V gene, CDR1 is ENHRY and CDR2 is SYGVKD. For the CDR3, the DNA is TGTGCCATCAGTAAGACAGGGGGAGGTCAGCCCCAGCATTTT. As protein: CAISKTGGGQPQHF.

This clonotype was counted ten times or more. The chain employs TRBV29-1 and TRBJ2-7; 10 bases map to TRBD2. The germline V gene encodes CDR1 SQVTM and CDR2 ANQGSEA. V lost 4 bases to trimming and J lost 0 bases; unmatched junction nucleotides: 3. The CDR3 runs to 14 residues. The CDR3 nucleotides are TGCAGCGTTGGGACTAGCGGAGCCTCCTACGAGCAGTACTTC. The encoded protein is CSVGTSGASYEQYF.

This clonotype was seen repeatedly, ten times or more. The V and J genes are TRBV5-1 and TRBJ1-6; TRBD1 is a possible D gene (5 bases). Looked up from germline, CDR1 is SGHRS and CDR2 is YFSETQ. Between the trimmed V and J ends, which lost 4 bases and 7 bases, there was a span of 18 bases. The CDR3 covers 16 residues. The DNA of the CDR3 is TGCGCCAGCAGCATGGGGGGGTCGACACAAAATTCACCCCTCCACTTT. This codes for CASSMGGSTQNSPLHF.

This clonotype came up many times. In nucleotides, the CDR3 is TGCAGTGCCCACCTTAAGGAGCAGTTCTTC. Amino acid sequence: CSAHLKEQFF. The gene calls are TRBV20-1 and TRBJ2-1, with D hard to call. The CDR3 sequence is 10 residues long. CDR1 DFQATT and CDR2 SNEGSKA come from the germline V gene (reference sequence). The germline V and J ends were trimmed by 6 bases and 10 bases, with 10 bases remaining between them.

This clonotype has a count of ten or more. This rearrangement joins TRBV9 to TRBJ2-1; 7 nucleotides line up with TRBD2. V shed 5 bases and J 4 bases; nucleotides not matched to a gene: 6. The CDR3 consists of 14 residues. Per germline, CDR1 SGDLS and CDR2 YYNGEE. The CDR3 DNA follows: TGTGCCAGCAGTACACTAGCGCCGTACAATGAGCAGTTCTTC. It codes for CASSTLAPYNEQFF.

This clonotype was seen at least ten times. The J gene is TRBJ2-1, the V gene TRBV11-2; 9 bases fit TRBD2. The trim removed 5 bases at V and 9 bases at J, leaving 11 bases unmatched. This CDR3 has 15 amino acids. In germline, CDR1 is SGHAT, CDR2 FQNNGV. DNA for the CDR3: TGTGCCAGCAGCGTATCTAGCGGGGCCGGCGGTGAGCAGTTCTTC. Protein sequence: CASSVSSGAGGEQFF.

This clonotype occurred many times. The CDR3 coding sequence is TGCGCCAGCAGCTTAGGCAGCGGGAGCCACAATGAGCAGTTCTTC. Translation: CASSLGSGSHNEQFF. The chain couples TRBV5-1 to TRBJ2-1, with 8 bases aligning to TRBD2. Germline CDR1 SGHRS, CDR2 YFSETQ. The V and J ends lost 2 bases and 5 bases, in that order; junction bases with no gene match: 6. The CDR3 has 15 amino acids.

This clonotype occurred many times. The chain uses TRBV5-1 and TRBJ2-5; D is ambiguous. In germline, CDR1 is SGHRS, CDR2 YFSETQ. Trimming left V 0 bases short and J 5 bases short, with 17 bases between. CDR3 size: 16 residues. The DNA of the CDR3 is TGCGCCAGCAGCTTGGGTTGGACGGAATCCTTGGAGACCCAGTACTTC. Its translation is CASSLGWTESLETQYF.

Many counts were recorded for this clonotype. The chain couples TRBV29-1 to TRBJ2-6, with a possible D match to TRBD1 (6 bases). V shed 6 bases and J shed 0 bases, with 15 bases lying between them. This CDR3 is 16 amino acids long. Germline values: CDR1 SQVTM, CDR2 ANQGSEA. The CDR3 spells CSVQGFQSSGANVLTF. The CDR3 DNA follows: TGCAGCGTACAGGGTTTCCAGAGCTCTGGGGCCAACGTCCTGACTTTC.

This clonotype was observed many times. This chain uses TRBV20-1 with TRBJ2-2; D gene uncertain. Germline CDR1 DFQATT, CDR2 SNEGSKA (reference sequence). With 0 bases removed from V and 5 bases from J, the gap between germline ends came to 10 bases. CDR3 length: 14 amino acids. The CDR3 DNA sequence: TGCAGTGCTAGAGATAGTGGTGCGACCGGGGAGCTGTTTTTT. This encodes CSARDSGATGELFF.

For this clonotype: A much bigger clone sits one base away, suggesting this may be a read error. This chain links TRBV5-1 with TRBJ2-3; D gene unclear. CDR1 is SGHRS and CDR2 is YFSETQ in the germline V gene. The CDR3 totals 15 residues. The CDR3 bases are TGCGCCAGCAGCTTGGTGGTAAGGTACACAGATAAGCAGTATTTT. It encodes CASSLVVRYTDKQYF.

This clonotype was recorded at least ten times. V and J are TRBV12-3 or TRBV12-4 and TRBJ1-1; 7 nucleotides match TRBD1. The CDR3 is 13 amino acids. After removal of 1 base from V and 11 bases from J, the junction contained 7 bases not matched to a gene. DNA for the CDR3: TGTGCCAGCAGTTTAGGGACAGGCTCGGGGGCTTTCTTT. Residues: CASSLGTGSGAFF.

This clonotype has at least ten counts. This chain connects TRBV3-1 to TRBJ2-3; 11 bases fit TRBD2. Germline V gene sequence: CDR1 LGHDT, CDR2 YNNKEL (reference sequence). This CDR3 spans 16 amino acids. V lost 4 bases to trimming and J lost 9 bases; unmatched junction nucleotides: 12. The CDR3 loop is CASSPPSSGGPPTQYF. Written as DNA, the CDR3 is TGTGCCAGCAGCCCGCCATCTAGCGGGGGGCCACCGACGCAGTATTTT.

In its sample, this clonotype was seen many times. In nucleotides, the CDR3 is TGCGCCAGCAGCTTTAACCCGGCCCAAGAGACCCAGTACTTC. Translation: CASSFNPAQETQYF. The chain recombines TRBV5-1 with TRBJ2-5; no clear D. V was cut by 2 bases and J by 1 base, with 9 bases left in between. Per the germline V gene, CDR1 is SGHRS and CDR2 is YFSETQ. The CDR3 length is 14 residues.

This clonotype was observed at least ten times. This chain connects TRBV6-2 or TRBV6-3 to TRBJ2-7, with 9 nucleotides matching TRBD2. Losses at the gene ends were 4 bases for V and 6 bases for J; bases not matched to a gene: 10. The CDR3 loop spans 15 amino acids. The germline gives CDR1 MNHEY, CDR2 SVGEGT. CDR3 residues: CASSSLGGRASEQYF. The CDR3, as DNA: TGTGCCAGCAGTTCCCTGGGCGGGAGGGCTTCCGAGCAGTACTTC.